The entry that follows covers one T cell receptor beta chain sequence. This sample was included in a study of control samples from healthy donors and cancer patients. V was clipped by 9 bases and J by 10 bases, with 13 bases between them. This CDR3 region has 11 residues. Germline CDR1 is SNHLY and CDR2 is FYNNEI. Only in-frame clones appear in the TCRdb table, and some are missing; sequencing was by immunoSEQ multiplex PCR. Of tens of thousands of clones listed, approximately 95% are singletons. The sequencing input was blood. The J gene is TRBJ2-1, the V gene TRBV2, with D possibly TRBD2 on 6 matching bases. The source is a woman between 25 and 40 years old in good health. Written as DNA, the CDR3 is TGTGCCAGGGGGATTCGGGAGGAGCAGTTCTTC. Translation: CARGIREEQFF.